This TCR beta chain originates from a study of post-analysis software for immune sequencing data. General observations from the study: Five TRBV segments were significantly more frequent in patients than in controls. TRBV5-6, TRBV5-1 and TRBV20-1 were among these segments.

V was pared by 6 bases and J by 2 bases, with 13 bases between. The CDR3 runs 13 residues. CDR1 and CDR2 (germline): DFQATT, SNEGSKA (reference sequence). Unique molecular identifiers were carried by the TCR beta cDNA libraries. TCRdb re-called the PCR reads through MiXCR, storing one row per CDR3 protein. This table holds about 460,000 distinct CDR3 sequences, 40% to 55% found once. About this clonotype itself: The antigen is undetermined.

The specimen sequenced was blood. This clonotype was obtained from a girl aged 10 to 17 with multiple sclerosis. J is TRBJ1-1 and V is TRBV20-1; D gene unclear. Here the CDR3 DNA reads TGCAGTGCCCCACCCGGGCTTAACACTGAAGCTTTCTTT. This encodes CSAPPGLNTEAFF.